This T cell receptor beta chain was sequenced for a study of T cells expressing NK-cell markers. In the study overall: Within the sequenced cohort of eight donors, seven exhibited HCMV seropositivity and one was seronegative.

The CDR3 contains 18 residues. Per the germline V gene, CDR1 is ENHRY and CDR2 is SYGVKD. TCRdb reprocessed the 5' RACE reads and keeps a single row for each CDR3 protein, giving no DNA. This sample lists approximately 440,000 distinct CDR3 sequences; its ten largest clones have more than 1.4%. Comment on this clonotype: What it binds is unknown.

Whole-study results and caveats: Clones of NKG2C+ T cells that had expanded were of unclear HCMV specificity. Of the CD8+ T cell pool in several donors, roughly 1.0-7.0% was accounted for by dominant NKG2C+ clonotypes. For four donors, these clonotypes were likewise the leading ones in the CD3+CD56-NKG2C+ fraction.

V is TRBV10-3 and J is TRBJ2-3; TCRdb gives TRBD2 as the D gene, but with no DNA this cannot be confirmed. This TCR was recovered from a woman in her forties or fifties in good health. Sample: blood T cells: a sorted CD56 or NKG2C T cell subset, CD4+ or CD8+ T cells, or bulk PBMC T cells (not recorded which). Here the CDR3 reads CAITSGLAGGPSTDTQYF.